These T cell receptor beta chains were read from a single sample in a study of shared clonotypes between healthy human individuals. The repertoire was sequenced with immunoSEQ multiplex PCR; TCRdb's copy has only in-frame clones and lacks some. This table has about 600,000 clones, roughly four fifths appearing once. Sequencing input: PBMCs. These receptors were obtained from a woman between 40 and 55 years old in good health. Some clones in this sample may be carry-over from other donors' samples. Each CDR3 is given with its conserved first and last residue. D genes are given only for firm matches. The size field is filled for only some rows; it gives once, few, many or a size class.

clone size	V gene	J gene	D gene	CDR3 protein	CDR3 DNA
once	TRBV9	TRBJ2-7	TRBD1	CASSVGPGGGEQYF	TGTGCCAGCAGCGTAGGGCCAGGGGGCGGGGAGCAGTACTTC
NA	TRBV10-3	TRBJ2-7	NA	CAIGRGAPSYEQYF	TGTGCCATCGGTCGAGGGGCGCCGTCCTACGAGCAGTACTTC
NA	TRBV5-1	TRBJ2-5	TRBD1	CASSPTTGAIETQYF	TGCGCCAGCAGCCCCACGACAGGGGCTATAGAGACCCAGTACTTC
NA	TRBV18	TRBJ2-7	NA	CASSPSSQGVVEQYF	TGTGCCAGCTCACCCTCTTCACAGGGTGTTGTAGAGCAGTACTTC
many	TRBV11-1	TRBJ2-5	NA	CASSLGVAETQYF	TGTGCCAGCAGCCTCGGAGTTGCAGAGACCCAGTACTTC
NA	TRBV7-2	TRBJ2-7	TRBD1	CASSFKDRGSYEQYF	TGTGCCAGCAGCTTCAAGGACAGGGGTTCGTACGAGCAGTACTTC
NA	TRBV6-5	TRBJ2-7	NA	CASSAPGGVGEQYF	TGTGCCAGCAGTGCCCCAGGGGGGGTGGGAGAGCAGTACTTC
NA	TRBV28	TRBJ2-6	NA	CASSYSGFAGANVLTF	TGTGCCAGCAGCTATTCAGGGTTTGCTGGGGCCAACGTCCTGACTTTC
NA	TRBV7-9	TRBJ2-5	TRBD1	CASSPRGRAETQYF	TGTGCCAGCAGCCCCAGGGGGCGTGCGGAGACCCAGTACTTC
NA	TRBV28	TRBJ2-7	NA	CASKRRSGGQSYEQYF	TGTGCCAGCAAACGCCGTTCGGGCGGGCAGTCCTACGAGCAGTACTTC
NA	TRBV6-1	TRBJ2-2	TRBD2	CASTSGTNTGELFF	TGTGCCAGCACCAGCGGGACCAACACCGGGGAGCTGTTTTTT
NA	TRBV6-7	TRBJ2-7	TRBD1	CASSSDRVYEQYF	TGTGCCAGCAGCTCCGACAGGGTCTACGAGCAGTACTTC
NA	TRBV2	TRBJ2-1	TRBD2	CASIAGEVHNEQFF	TGTGCCAGTATAGCGGGAGAGGTCCACAATGAGCAGTTCTTC
NA	TRBV18	TRBJ2-7	TRBD1	CASSLGLGQGSREQYF	TGTGCCAGCTCCCTTGGCCTGGGACAGGGTTCTCGGGAGCAGTACTTC
NA	TRBV28	TRBJ2-7	TRBD1	CASRTGQDTYEQYF	TGTGCCAGCAGGACGGGACAGGATACCTACGAGCAGTACTTC
NA	TRBV9	TRBJ2-1	NA	CASSPHPENEQFF	TGTGCCAGCAGCCCACACCCGGAGAATGAGCAGTTCTTC
once	TRBV13	TRBJ1-2	TRBD1	CASSLGIQGGYGYTF	TGTGCCAGCAGCTTAGGTATACAGGGGGGCTATGGCTACACCTTC
NA	TRBV28	TRBJ2-7	NA	CASSFLTKPPYEQYF	TGTGCCAGCAGTTTCTTGACTAAACCGCCCTACGAGCAGTACTTC
NA	TRBV13	TRBJ2-5	NA	CASSFTQAGETQYF	TGTGCCAGCAGCTTTACCCAAGCTGGGGAGACCCAGTACTTC
NA	TRBV7-9	TRBJ2-1	NA	CASSPPRHEQFF	TGTGCCAGCAGCCCGCCCCGGCATGAGCAGTTCTTC
few	TRBV10-2	TRBJ2-7	NA	CASASADSNYEQYF	TGCGCCAGCGCTAGTGCCGACAGCAACTACGAGCAGTACTTC
NA	TRBV5-4	TRBJ2-5	NA	CASSLLGGEETQYF	TGTGCCAGCAGCCTATTAGGGGGGGAAGAGACCCAGTACTTC
NA	TRBV19	TRBJ2-1	NA	CASSIAANGEQFF	TGTGCCAGTAGTATAGCGGCTAATGGTGAGCAGTTCTTC
NA	TRBV13	TRBJ2-1	NA	CASSLRGGDYNEQFF	TGTGCCAGCAGCTTACGGGGAGGAGACTACAATGAGCAGTTCTTC
once	TRBV6-6	TRBJ1-1	NA	CASSDGPNQSEAFF	TGTGCCAGCAGCGACGGGCCAAACCAATCTGAAGCTTTCTTT
NA	TRBV6-1	TRBJ2-7	NA	CASSDHQNYEQYF	TGTGCCAGCAGCGACCACCAAAACTACGAGCAGTACTTC
NA	TRBV28	TRBJ2-4	NA	CASSSDWKDIQYF	TGTGCCAGCAGCTCGGACTGGAAAGACATTCAGTACTTC
NA	TRBV30	TRBJ2-3	NA	CAWSGSTDTQYF	TGTGCCTGGTCAGGTAGCACAGATACGCAGTATTTT
NA	TRBV28	TRBJ2-1	NA	CASSFGRGFRPQFF	TGTGCCAGCAGTTTCGGTCGGGGGTTTCGTCCGCAGTTCTTC
NA	TRBV9	TRBJ2-2	TRBD2	CASSVEAGGPVGELFF	TGTGCCAGCAGCGTAGAAGCGGGAGGGCCGGTCGGGGAGCTGTTTTTT
NA	TRBV7-7	TRBJ1-1	NA	CAPRPEGDTEAFF	TGTGCTCCCAGGCCCGAGGGGGACACTGAAGCTTTCTTT
few	TRBV2	TRBJ2-2	TRBD2	CASRREDSGSSLTGELFF	TGTGCCAGCAGGAGGGAGGATAGCGGGAGTTCGTTGACCGGGGAGCTGTTTTTT
NA	TRBV6-5	TRBJ1-4	NA	CASIFQPTGRWSLFF	TGTGCCAGCATTTTCCAACCGACAGGCCGGTGGTCGCTGTTTTTT
NA	TRBV4-3	TRBJ1-5	NA	CASSRDVNQPQHF	TGCGCCAGCAGCCGGGACGTCAATCAGCCCCAGCATTTT
once	TRBV4-3	TRBJ1-2	NA	CASSQTGYGYTF	TGCGCCAGCAGCCAAACAGGGTATGGCTACACCTTC
once	TRBV7-8	TRBJ2-6	NA	CASSLGGGVSSGANVLTF	TGTGCCAGCAGCTTAGGCGGAGGGGTTTCCTCTGGGGCCAACGTCCTGACTTTC
NA	TRBV18	TRBJ2-1	TRBD2	CASSPRTGTSGYNEQFF	TGTGCCAGCTCACCCAGAACCGGGACTAGCGGCTACAATGAGCAGTTCTTC
NA	TRBV27	TRBJ2-1	NA	CASDRDRRYGRGNEQFF	TGTGCCAGCGACCGAGACCGGCGGTACGGGAGAGGCAATGAGCAGTTCTTC
NA	TRBV5-1	TRBJ1-3	NA	CASSLGGFNSGNTIYF	TGCGCCAGCAGCTTGGGGGGCTTTAACTCTGGAAACACCATATATTTT
NA	TRBV7-7	TRBJ2-5	NA	CASGSGEQETQYF	TGTGCTAGCGGTTCGGGGGAGCAAGAGACCCAGTACTTC
once	TRBV7-3	TRBJ2-7	NA	CASSPVSAGEQYF	TGTGCCAGCAGCCCCGTTTCGGCCGGGGAGCAGTACTTC
NA	TRBV30	TRBJ2-2	NA	CAWSPGGELFF	TGTGCCTGGAGTCCGGGGGGGGAGCTGTTTTTT
NA	TRBV5-1	TRBJ2-7	NA	CASSLGDTSYEQYF	TGCGCCAGCAGCTTGGGGGACACTTCCTACGAGCAGTACTTC
NA	TRBV15	TRBJ1-1	NA	CATSRDRGARSAFF	TGTGCCACCAGCAGAGATCGCGGGGCGCGATCCGCTTTCTTT
few	TRBV1	TRBJ1-5	NA	CTSSQAKASSNQPQHF	TGCACCAGCAGCCAAGCGAAGGCCAGTAGCAATCAGCCCCAGCATTTT
NA	TRBV5-1	TRBJ2-2	NA	CASSLDGPNTGELFF	TGCGCCAGCAGCTTGGACGGGCCGAACACCGGGGAGCTGTTTTTT
NA	TRBV2	TRBJ1-5	NA	CASSEVTGRDQPQHF	TGTGCCAGCAGTGAAGTTACAGGGAGGGATCAGCCCCAGCATTTT
NA	TRBV15	TRBJ2-1	NA	CATSRPLGKYNEQFF	TGTGCCACCAGCAGACCTCTAGGGAAGTACAATGAGCAGTTCTTC
NA	TRBV7-3	TRBJ1-2	NA	CASSLESRGRSGYTF	TGTGCCAGCAGCTTAGAATCGCGGGGTAGGAGCGGCTACACCTTC
NA	TRBV19	TRBJ1-5	NA	CASSAVQEPQHF	TGTGCCAGTAGTGCCGTGCAGGAGCCCCAGCATTTT
NA	TRBV5-1	TRBJ2-1	NA	CASSPGTPTLNEQFF	TGCGCCAGCAGCCCCGGGACACCGACCCTTAATGAGCAGTTCTTC
NA	TRBV6-1	TRBJ2-1	TRBD2	CASSEAPGGGQFF	TGTGCCAGCAGTGAAGCGCCTGGGGGGGGGCAGTTCTTC
few	TRBV7-3	TRBJ2-2	TRBD2	CASSLAASGGTGELFF	TGTGCCAGCAGCTTAGCGGCTAGCGGAGGCACCGGGGAGCTGTTTTTT
once	TRBV6-1	TRBJ2-7	TRBD2	CASSETPSGRGPYEQYF	TGTGCCAGCAGTGAAACACCTAGCGGGAGGGGTCCCTACGAGCAGTACTTC
once	TRBV7-2	TRBJ2-7	NA	CASSLRDSYEQYF	TGTGCCAGCAGCTTAAGGGACTCCTACGAGCAGTACTTC
few	TRBV19	TRBJ1-1	NA	CASSRVGAEAFF	TGTGCCAGTAGTCGCGTGGGAGCCGAAGCTTTCTTT
NA	TRBV7-2	TRBJ2-7	TRBD2	CASSLIRGRASEQYF	TGTGCCAGCAGCTTAATACGCGGGAGGGCCTCCGAGCAGTACTTC